The 10 T cell receptor beta chains presented below share a single source sample, sequenced in a study of blood T cell repertoires in COVID-19. Profiled with immunoSEQ multiplex PCR; TCRdb holds only in-frame clones, not every one. The sample lists approximately 230,000 clones; 70% to 90% were seen once. Specimen: peripheral blood. All receptors come from a man aged 18 to 30 with active or convalescent COVID-19.

The chain carries TRBV7-2 and TRBJ2-7; TRBD2 matches at 8 bases. Germline CDR1 and CDR2: SGHTA and FQGNSA. Trimming took 1 base from V and 6 from J; bases not matched to a gene: 8. The CDR3 is made up of 15 amino acids. This CDR3 reads CASSLVGGAPPEQYF. The CDR3 DNA sequence: TGTGCCAGCAGCTTAGTCGGGGGGGCGCCTCCCGAGCAGTACTTC.

This clone showed up just a few times. This sequence joins TRBV4-3 and TRBJ1-4; D is possibly TRBD1 (5 bases). V was trimmed by 1 base and J by 4 bases, leaving 16 bases between them. The germline CDR1 and CDR2 sequences are LGHNA and YSLEER. The CDR3 is made up of 17 amino acids. The CDR3 sequence is CASSQGVVGEGNEKLFF. The DNA of the CDR3 is TGCGCCAGCAGCCAAGGGGTGGTAGGGGAAGGTAATGAAAAACTGTTTTTT.

The chain couples TRBV30 to TRBJ1-5; TRBD1 is a possible D gene (5 bases). V shed 0 bases and J shed 5 bases, with 8 bases lying between them. Germline V lookup: CDR1 GTSNPN, CDR2 SVGIG (reference sequence). The CDR3 consists of 13 residues. CDR3 sequence reads: CAWSVGGDQPQHF. CDR3 coding DNA: TGTGCCTGGAGTGTCGGAGGGGATCAGCCCCAGCATTTT.

The rearrangement uses TRBV7-2 and TRBJ2-1, with D hard to call. Per the germline V gene, CDR1 is SGHTA and CDR2 is FQGNSA. This CDR3 has 16 residues. Trimming removed 1 base from V and 2 bases from J, with 12 bases in between. CDR3 coding DNA: TGTGCCAGCAGCTTAGTTCTAGTCTCGGCCTACAATGAGCAGTTCTTC. As protein: CASSLVLVSAYNEQFF. Full variable domain (outside the CDR3, taken from reference TRBV7-2 and TRBJ2-1): GAGVSQSPSNKVTEKGKDVELRCDPISGHTALYWYRQSLGQGLEFLIYFQGNSAPDKSGLPSDRFSAERTGGSVSTLTIQRTQQEDSAVYLCASSLVLVSAYNEQFFGPGTRLTVL.

The chain uses TRBV7-3 and TRBJ2-1; 11 bases are shared with TRBD2. V lost 5 bases, J lost 2 bases, and 11 bases stayed unmatched. CDR1 and CDR2 (germline): SGHTA, FQGTGA. The length of the CDR3 is 18 residues. The CDR3 loop reads CASSANRLAGPPYNEQFF. Written as DNA, the CDR3 is TGTGCCAGCAGCGCGAACCGACTAGCGGGACCCCCCTACAATGAGCAGTTCTTC. Full variable domain (missing parts from reference TRBV7-3 and TRBJ2-1): GAGVSQTPSNKVTEKGKYVELRCDPISGHTALYWYRQSLGQGPEFLIYFQGTGAADDSGLPNDRFFAVRPEGSVSTLKIQRTERGDSAVYLCASSANRLAGPPYNEQFFGPGTRLTVL.

The rearrangement uses TRBV5-4 and TRBJ1-1; TRBD1 might be the D (6 bases). The CDR3 contains 15 residues. V lost 0 bases to trimming and J lost 4 bases, with 13 bases between them. Per the germline V gene, CDR1 is SGHNT and CDR2 is YYREEE (reference sequence). Here the CDR3 reads CASSLGGQRGTEAFF. The CDR3 DNA sequence: TGTGCCAGCAGCTTGGGTGGACAGAGGGGCACTGAAGCTTTCTTT. The whole variable domain, filled in from reference TRBV5-4 and TRBJ1-1, reads ETGVTQSPTHLIKTRGQQVTLRCSSQSGHNTVSWYQQALGQGPQFIFQYYREEENGRGNFPPRFSGLQFPNYSSELNVNALELDDSALYLCASSLGGQRGTEAFFGQGTRLTVV.

The rearrangement uses TRBV10-3 and TRBJ1-1; D remains ambiguous. This CDR3 is built from 13 residues. V was shortened by 7 bases and J by 0 bases, with 9 bases between the two germline ends. Looked up from germline, CDR1 is ENHRY and CDR2 is SYGVKD. DNA for the CDR3: TGTGCCATCACCTTACAGCTGAACACTGAAGCTTTCTTT. Its protein product is CAITLQLNTEAFF.

Here the CDR3 DNA reads TGTGCCAGCACAAGCGGCCGGGGGGCTGACACAGATACGCAGTATTTT. As protein: CASTSGRGADTDTQYF. The chain employs TRBV6-6 and TRBJ2-3, with D perhaps TRBD2 (7 bases). There are 16 residues in the CDR3. Germline V gives CDR1 MNHNY, CDR2 SVGAGI (reference sequence). V was trimmed by 7 bases and J by 2 bases, leaving 19 bases between them.

The J gene is TRBJ2-3, the V gene TRBV25-1, with TRBD2 matching over 9 bases. Unmatched junction bases numbered 12, after V lost 4 bases and J lost 7 bases. This CDR3 has 16 amino acids. From germline, CDR1 is MGHDK and CDR2 SYGVNS. This CDR3 reads CASSASGTSSKHTQYF. The CDR3 DNA follows: TGTGCCAGCAGTGCCTCCGGGACTAGCAGCAAACATACGCAGTATTTT.

The chain combines TRBV6-5 with TRBJ2-5; TRBD2 matches at 10 bases. The junction had 2 bases not matched to a gene; V was cut back by 0 bases and J by 1 base. The CDR3 loop spans 16 amino acids. The germline CDR1 and CDR2 sequences are MNHEY and SVGAGI. DNA for the CDR3: TGTGCCAGCAGTTACTCGTCTAGCGGGGGCCAAGAGACCCAGTACTTC. Its translation: CASSYSSSGGQETQYF.